Presented here are 31 T cell receptor beta chains from one specimen sequenced in a study of T cell responses to AZD1222 COVID-19 vaccine. TCRdb's copy holds only in-frame clones and misses some; the assay was immunoSEQ multiplex PCR. Found here are roughly 110,000 clones, 85% to 95% of them singletons; the top ten hold about 6.6%. The starting material was peripheral blood, obtained 28 days after the second AZD1222 dose. The receptors here all came from an adult who received the AZD1222 COVID-19 vaccine.

The chain combines TRBV12-3 or TRBV12-4 with TRBJ1-2; D not resolved. Trimming cost V 3 bases and J 2 bases, with 4 bases left between them. This CDR3 is built from 12 residues. CDR3 protein: CASSLKNYGYTF. The CDR3 DNA is TGTGCCAGCAGTTTGAAAAACTATGGCTACACCTTC.

The chain employs TRBV30 and TRBJ1-5; 8 bases are shared with TRBD1. The CDR3 consists of 14 residues. The germline CDR1 and CDR2 sequences are GTSNPN and SVGIG (reference sequence). V lost 2 bases and J lost 4; bases outside the gene matches: 4. The CDR3 DNA follows: TGTGCCTGGAGTTACCGACAGGGGAATCAGCCCCAGCATTTT. It translates to CAWSYRQGNQPQHF. Full variable domain (outside the CDR3, taken from reference TRBV30 and TRBJ1-5): SQTIHQWPATLVQPVGSPLSLECTVEGTSNPNLYWYRQAAGRGLQLLFYSVGIGQISSEVPQNLSASRPQDRQFILSSKKLLLSDSGFYLCAWSYRQGNQPQHFGDGTRLSIL.

The genes are TRBV27 and TRBJ2-2; D not resolved. The CDR3 is 11 residues long. CDR1 and CDR2 from the germline V gene are MNHEY and SMNVEV (reference sequence). V shed 0 bases and J shed 10 bases, with 3 bases lying between them. DNA of the CDR3: TGTGCCAGCAGTTTATCGCAGGAGCTGTTTTTT. Translated, it gives CASSLSQELFF.

The chain has TRBV19 and TRBJ1-2; D is unresolved. CDR3 length equals 13 residues. CDR1 is LNHDA and CDR2 is SQIVND in the germline V gene (reference sequence). Deletions cut 3 bases from V and 5 bases from J, with 10 bases between. The CDR3 DNA follows: TGTGCCAGTAGTATTTCCCGTGAATATGGCTACACCTTC. Translating gives CASSISREYGYTF.

The CDR3 reads CASSLWGGASTGELFF. CDR3 nucleotide sequence: TGTGCCAGCAGCTTGTGGGGCGGGGCCAGCACCGGGGAGCTGTTTTTT. The J gene is TRBJ2-2, the V gene TRBV5-5; tentatively, D is TRBD2 (6 bases). V shed 1 base and J shed 4 bases, with 14 bases lying between them. The CDR3 contains 16 residues. CDR1 and CDR2 from the germline V gene are SGHKS and YYEKEE (reference sequence). Combining the CDR3 with reference TRBV5-5 and TRBJ2-2 gives the whole variable domain DAGVTQSPTHLIKTRGQQVTLRCSPISGHKSVSWYQQVLGQGPQFIFQYYEKEERGRGNFPDRFSARQFPNYSSELNVNALLLGDSALYLCASSLWGGASTGELFFGEGSRLTVL.

The V call is TRBV19, the J call TRBJ1-1, with D perhaps TRBD1 (6 bases). Germline CDR1 reads LNHDA; CDR2 reads SQIVND (reference sequence). V lost 5 bases and J 10 bases, leaving 20 bases between the germline ends. The CDR3 sequence is 14 residues long. The CDR3 region is CASSLSAGAGLAFF. CDR3 sequence (DNA): TGTGCCAGTAGTCTATCCGCGGGGGCAGGTTTAGCTTTCTTT.

The CDR3 loop reads CAWSVLRTTSGADTQYF. DNA for the CDR3: TGTGCCTGGAGTGTACTTCGTACGACTAGCGGGGCGGATACGCAGTATTTT. The V call is TRBV30, the J call TRBJ2-3; 11 bases are a match to TRBD2. V was pared by 0 bases and J by 6 bases, with 11 bases of the junction left unmatched. Germline V gives CDR1 GTSNPN, CDR2 SVGIG (reference sequence). CDR3 length: 17 residues.

The chain carries TRBV19 and TRBJ1-2; D remains ambiguous. CDR1 LNHDA and CDR2 SQIVND come from the germline V gene (reference sequence). The CDR3 extends over 13 amino acids. Between the trimmed V and J ends, which lost 7 bases and 8 bases, there was a span of 17 bases. CDR3 bases: TGTGCCAGTATGGGGAAAATGGGCCGGGGCTACACCTTC. Protein: CASMGKMGRGYTF.

J is TRBJ2-1 and V is TRBV29-1, with a tentative D call TRBD1 (5 bases). CDR3 length equals 14 residues. V lost 8 bases to trimming and J lost 0 bases, with 14 bases between them. The germline gives CDR1 SQVTM, CDR2 ANQGSEA. Written as DNA, the CDR3 is TGCAGCCTTGGCGCAGGGCCCTCCTACAATGAGCAGTTCTTC. The encoded protein is CSLGAGPSYNEQFF.

The table lists this clone with a count of one. The rearrangement links TRBV6-6 to TRBJ1-2; no clear D. Per germline, CDR1 MNHNY and CDR2 SVGAGI (reference sequence). CDR3 size: 11 residues. V was trimmed by 6 bases and J by 0 bases, leaving 2 bases between them. The CDR3 protein is CASRTNYGYTF. The CDR3 coding sequence is TGTGCCAGCAGGACTAACTATGGCTACACCTTC.

The CDR3 DNA sequence: TGTGCCAGTAGGACGGACAGTGAGGCCTACGAGCAGTACTTC. It yields the protein CASRTDSEAYEQYF. The V call is TRBV19, the J call TRBJ2-7; a weak D match, TRBD1 (6 bases). V lost 6 bases, J lost 2 bases, and 14 bases lay in between. Looked up from germline, CDR1 is LNHDA and CDR2 is SQIVND (reference sequence). This CDR3 is 14 amino acids long.

The chain carries TRBV19 and TRBJ2-7; 7 bases are shared with TRBD2. The CDR3 totals 14 residues. Looked up from germline, CDR1 is LNHDA and CDR2 is SQIVND (reference sequence). The ends lost 5 bases at V and 4 bases at J; junction bases unmatched: 8. This CDR3 reads CASSPAGLGYEQYF. CDR3 bases: TGTGCCAGTAGTCCAGCGGGGTTGGGATACGAGCAGTACTTC.

This chain links TRBV9 with TRBJ2-2; the D is unclear. V was trimmed by 2 bases and J by 0 bases, leaving 17 bases between them. CDR1 and CDR2 from the germline V gene are SGDLS and YYNGEE. The CDR3 covers 18 residues. The CDR3 DNA is TGTGCCAGCAGCGTCCCCCGACGTGGTCATACGAACACCGGGGAGCTGTTTTTT. It is translated as CASSVPRRGHTNTGELFF.

The chain combines TRBV7-8 with TRBJ1-5; D is unclear. Trimming cost V 3 bases and J 0 bases, with 9 bases left between them. Germline V gene sequence: CDR1 SGHVS, CDR2 FQNEAQ. CDR3 size: 15 residues. CDR3 nucleotide sequence: TGTGCCAGCAGCTTCGTGGGCAGTAGCAATCAGCCCCAGCATTTT. Translation gives CASSFVGSSNQPQHF.

The V call is TRBV5-1, the J call TRBJ2-7; D perhaps matches TRBD2 (6 bases). Trimming stripped 0 bases from V and 0 bases from J, with 10 bases between. The CDR3 is 15 residues long. The V gene's germline CDR1 is SGHRS and CDR2 YFSETQ. The CDR3 nucleotides are TGCGCCAGCAGCTTGGCAAGCGGGTCCTCCTACGAGCAGTACTTC. Translated: CASSLASGSSYEQYF.

In regard to this clone: Other DNA sequences in this sample translate to the same CDR3. This chain joins TRBV9 and TRBJ2-1; TRBD2 agrees at 11 bases. Germline loops: CDR1 SGDLS, CDR2 YYNGEE. The CDR3 consists of 15 residues. The junction had 0 bases not matched to a gene; V was cut back by 1 base and J by 3 bases. CDR3 DNA sequence: TGTGCCAGCAGCGTAACTAGCGGGAGCTACAATGAGCAGTTCTTC. Translation gives CASSVTSGSYNEQFF.

The chain combines TRBV10-2 with TRBJ1-1; 8 nucleotides match TRBD1. Germline CDR1 WSHSY, CDR2 SAAADI. There are 13 residues in the CDR3. Trimming at V came to 9 bases and at J to 4 bases, leaving 7 bases not matched to a gene. CDR3 coding DNA: TGCGCCAGTCAGGGGGCGGTCGGCACTGAAGCTTTCTTT. Translated: CASQGAVGTEAFF.

This rearrangement joins TRBV6-4 to TRBJ2-1; 7 nucleotides align to TRBD2. The CDR3 is made up of 11 amino acids. Germline lookup yields CDR1 MRHNA and CDR2 SNTAGT. Germline trimming cut 5 bases from V and 10 bases from J; bases unmatched to any gene: 2. In nucleotides, the CDR3 is TGTGCCAGCAGTTCTAGCGGAGAGCAGTTCTTC. The encoded protein is CASSSSGEQFF.

This chain joins TRBV18 and TRBJ2-2; no clear D. This CDR3 is 13 amino acids long. With 4 bases removed from V and 4 bases from J, the gap between germline ends came to 7 bases. The germline V gene encodes CDR1 KGHSH and CDR2 LQKENI. The CDR3 DNA reads as TGTGCCAGCTCACTATCAAGCACCGGGGAGCTGTTTTTT. Residues: CASSLSSTGELFF.

The gene calls are TRBV7-2 and TRBJ1-2; D is unresolved. This CDR3 is 15 amino acids long. The V and J ends lost 1 base and 0 bases respectively, with 9 bases between them. Germline V CDR1 and CDR2: SGHTA, FQGNSA. The CDR3 nucleotides read TGTGCCAGCAGCTTAGGCAGGCGAGCTAACTATGGCTACACCTTC. Its protein product is CASSLGRRANYGYTF.

The chain combines TRBV6-2 or TRBV6-3 with TRBJ2-7, with 9 bases lining up with TRBD2. After removal of 2 bases from V and 4 bases from J, the junction contained 9 bases not matched to a gene. CDR1 is MNHEY and CDR2 is SVGEGT in the germline V gene. The CDR3 extends over 16 amino acids. As DNA, the CDR3 is TGTGCCAGCAGTTACACTCCGGGACTAGCACTTTACGAGCAGTACTTC. Amino acid sequence: CASSYTPGLALYEQYF.

V gene TRBV6-5 combines with J gene TRBJ2-7; 9 bases map to TRBD2. CDR3 size: 15 residues. Per germline, CDR1 MNHEY and CDR2 SVGAGI. The junction had 5 bases not matched to a gene; V was cut back by 5 bases and J by 0 bases. The CDR3 bases are TGTGCCAGCAGTCCTGGGACTAGCACCTCCTACGAGCAGTACTTC. It translates to CASSPGTSTSYEQYF.

The chain links TRBV27 to TRBJ1-2; tentatively, D is TRBD1 (5 bases). Germline V gives CDR1 MNHEY, CDR2 SMNVEV (reference sequence). This CDR3 has 14 amino acids. V was cut by 5 bases and J by 4 bases, with 14 bases left in between. The DNA for the CDR3 is TGTGCCAGCAGTCCCCCCGGGACTGCCTATGGCTACACCTTC. This codes for CASSPPGTAYGYTF.

This chain connects TRBV28 to TRBJ1-3; D may be TRBD1 (6 bases). Trimming removed 3 bases from V and 4 bases from J, with 13 bases in between. The CDR3 is 15 amino acids. The germline CDR1 and CDR2 sequences are MDHEN and SYDVKM. This CDR3 reads CASSFFRDKGNTIYF. DNA of the CDR3: TGTGCCAGCAGTTTTTTCCGGGACAAAGGAAACACCATATATTTT. Looking up the rest from reference TRBV28 and TRBJ1-3 gives the full variable domain: DVKVTQSSRYLVKRTGEKVFLECVQDMDHENMFWYRQDPGLGLRLIYFSYDVKMKEKGDIPEGYSVSREKKERFSLILESASTNQTSMYLCASSFFRDKGNTIYFGEGSWLTVV.

This clone was detected once. The chain uses TRBV4-1 and TRBJ1-1; D gene ambiguous. V was trimmed by 3 bases and J by 0 bases, leaving 8 bases between them. The CDR3 loop spans 14 amino acids. Germline V gives CDR1 MGHRA, CDR2 YSYEKL. The CDR3 here is CASSQENVNTEAFF. The CDR3 region has the DNA TGCGCCAGCAGCCAGGAGAACGTGAACACTGAAGCTTTCTTT.

The chain is built from TRBV11-3 and TRBJ2-7; unclear D gene. The CDR3 runs 12 residues. Germline V lookup: CDR1 SGHNT, CDR2 YENEEA. Trimming removed 10 bases from V and 3 bases from J, with 13 bases in between. The CDR3 here is CANFPSSYEQYF. CDR3 bases: TGTGCCAACTTCCCCAGCAGCTACGAGCAGTACTTC. The variable domain in full, with the rest retrieved from reference TRBV11-3 and TRBJ2-7, is EAGVVQSPRYKIIEKKQPVAFWCNPISGHNTLYWYLQNLGQGPELLIRYENEEAVDDSQLPKDRFSAERLKGVDSTLKIQPAELGDSAVYLCANFPSSYEQYFGPGTRLTVT.

This sequence joins TRBV29-1 and TRBJ2-2; no clear D. This CDR3 region has 14 residues. The V and J ends lost 2 bases and 5 bases respectively, with 12 bases between them. The germline gives CDR1 SQVTM, CDR2 ANQGSEA. The CDR3 region is CSVESGEGTGELFF. CDR3 sequence (DNA): TGCAGCGTTGAAAGTGGGGAAGGGACCGGGGAGCTGTTTTTT.

The chain links TRBV10-3 to TRBJ1-1, with D tentatively TRBD1 (5 bases). The CDR3 runs to 13 residues. Trimming took off 5 bases at V and 4 bases at J, with 11 bases between the two ends. Germline CDR1 and CDR2: ENHRY and SYGVKD. CDR3 DNA sequence: TGTGCCATCAGTATGGGGGGAGTCACTGAAGCTTTCTTT. Translating it yields CAISMGGVTEAFF.

V is TRBV10-2 and J is TRBJ1-1; D is uncertain. V lost 3 bases and J lost 3, with 2 bases in between. The germline gives CDR1 WSHSY, CDR2 SAAADI. CDR3 length: 11 amino acids. CDR3 coding DNA: TGCGCCAGCAGTGATCACACTGAAGCTTTCTTT. As protein: CASSDHTEAFF.

This rearrangement joins TRBV19 to TRBJ2-2, with 8 nucleotides matching TRBD1. Germline lookup yields CDR1 LNHDA and CDR2 SQIVND (reference sequence). This CDR3 has 16 residues. The ends lost 6 bases at V and 5 bases at J; junction bases unmatched: 11. CDR3 residues: CASRSIQGVVTGELFF. CDR3 nucleotides: TGTGCCAGTAGATCTATACAGGGGGTAGTGACCGGGGAGCTGTTTTTT.

The V gene is TRBV28, the J gene TRBJ1-4, with 7 bases fitting TRBD1. This CDR3 is 14 amino acids long. Germline V gene data show CDR1 as MDHEN and CDR2 as SYDVKM. The V and J ends lost 7 bases and 8 bases, in that order; junction bases with no gene match: 10. CDR3 DNA sequence: TGTGCCAGCATCTCGGCAGGGGGTGGGGAAAAACTGTTTTTT. Its protein is CASISAGGGEKLFF.